Described below is a single TCR beta chain sequence and its context. Its cognate antigen has yet to be identified. Nothing much larger sits one base from this clone, and base qualities are not available. The donors were healthy, HIV-negative adults with no recently reported acute infections or vaccinations. Every donor was a Caucasian adult living in Nashville, Tennessee, USA. CD4+ T cells were enriched by magnetic negative selection, after which naive cells were positively selected on CD45RA and the negative fraction was taken as the memory subset. After blood collection by leukapheresis, PBMCs were isolated using Ficoll-Histopaque density gradient centrifugation and then cryopreserved in the vapor phase of liquid nitrogen. Analytical flow cytometry was used to check the purity and quantity of every magnetically sorted T cell population. From each sorted fraction, genomic DNA was isolated and quantified by UV absorbance on a Nanodrop 2000c.

Using the deep immunoSEQ assay, multiplex PCR amplified TCR CDR3 regions from genomic DNA. Genomic DNA extracted from each cell subset was distributed evenly over all wells of several immunoSEQ 96-well plates, and each plate served as one replicate. For sorted subsets, each replicate PCR was loaded with 200 to 250 ng genomic DNA, equivalent to 30,000 or so T cell genomes. The purified libraries were quantified using a Qubit 3.0 fluorometer, sized with a Bioanalyzer 2100, and then quantified again using the KAPA Library Quantification kit. Every immunoSEQ 96-well plate was sequenced on a separate single-read 150-cycle Illumina NextSeq 550 flow cell. The paper's processing steps were these. Because only junctional sequences without quality scores were contained in the immunoSEQ output, filtering matching that applied to full-length reads could not be performed. Sequences were annotated with PyIR, a Python wrapper for IgBLAST v1.9, using IMGT germline references to assign V/J genes and CDR3. Reads were removed for weak V/J assignments (E-value above 1e-6), missing CDR3, stop codons, out-of-frame junctions, or ambiguous translated residues. V3J clonotypes were defined as sequences sharing the same inferred V gene, J gene, and CDR3 amino acid sequence. The percentage overlap between two repertoires was calculated by dividing the number of shared unique clonotypes by the size of the smaller repertoire. Three approaches were used to assess repertoire richness: RTK rarefaction, the Chao1 estimator, and Recon v2.1 estimates of unobserved clonotypes. Generation probabilities for all TCRbeta clonotypes obtained by the gDNA method from a handful of donors were computed using OLGA. Entries here come from immuneACCESS through TCRdb and include only in-frame sequences with V and J called. Some clones fail to appear in such tables; in the studies checked, an unresolved V gene covers under half of the shortfall, and the cause of the remainder is unknown. That table is the source of V, J and clone size, and D and trimming were worked out from the DNA. The sample includes about 2.4 million clones, with roughly 92% observed a single time. The biggest ten clones account for more than 0.12% of the sample.

These data come from a study of shared clonotypes between healthy human individuals (dated by TCRdb to 2020 to 2021). With respect to the entire study: Two women and a few men aged 18 to 49 years were included in the cohort. Between about 0.85 and 10 billion PBMCs per donor were obtained by leukapheresis. To estimate repertoire size and how much clonotypes are shared between individuals, the study performed deep sequencing of blood TCR repertoires from a few healthy adults. Per donor, three plates each were used for CD4 naive and CD4 memory, two for CD8 naive, and one for CD8 memory. Different laboratories and diverse techniques were used to prepare libraries and sequence TCR repertoires, to increase sequencing depth and limit assay-specific biases.

What the study reported, not specific to this receptor: Sampling was restricted to blood, and TCR repertoires in tissue are likely to differ from TCR repertoires in blood. Clonotypes shared by all four sorted-subset donors showed higher generation probabilities than non-shared clonotypes. Pairwise subsampling indicated that sequencing depth was expected to affect the degree of clonotype sharing among donors. Because the study included a small number of donors, the genetic and exposure-history diversity represented was limited. Across a handful of donors, around 5.4% of naive CD4, around 3.3% of naive CD8, 2% to 2.5% of memory CD4, and 0.4% to 0.45% of memory CD8 clonotypes were shared. Estimated clonotype richness was generally larger for naive than for memory subsets. Even with the large sequencing depth, rarefaction of the sorted-subset datasets indicated that sequencing was incomplete.

V and J are truncated by 1 base and 1 base respectively, leaving an intervening sequence of 8 bases. The CDR1 and CDR2 encoded by the germline V gene are LGHNA and YSLEER. CDR3 length: 15 amino acids, cysteine to phenylalanine. CDR3 DNA only is kept here, 45 bases in frame from base 1. The rearranged chain carries TRBV4-3 and TRBJ2-1, and TRBD2 may be the D gene, going by 5 matching bases. The sample was naive CD4+ T cells sorted from blood. In light of the paper, this sample's cell subset or site label describes: CD45RA+ positively selected. The TCR comes from a man aged 18 to 35 in good health. CDR3 sequence: CASSQALVSYNEQFF. The DNA is TGCGCCAGCAGCCAAGCACTAGTTTCCTACAATGAGCAGTTCTTC.